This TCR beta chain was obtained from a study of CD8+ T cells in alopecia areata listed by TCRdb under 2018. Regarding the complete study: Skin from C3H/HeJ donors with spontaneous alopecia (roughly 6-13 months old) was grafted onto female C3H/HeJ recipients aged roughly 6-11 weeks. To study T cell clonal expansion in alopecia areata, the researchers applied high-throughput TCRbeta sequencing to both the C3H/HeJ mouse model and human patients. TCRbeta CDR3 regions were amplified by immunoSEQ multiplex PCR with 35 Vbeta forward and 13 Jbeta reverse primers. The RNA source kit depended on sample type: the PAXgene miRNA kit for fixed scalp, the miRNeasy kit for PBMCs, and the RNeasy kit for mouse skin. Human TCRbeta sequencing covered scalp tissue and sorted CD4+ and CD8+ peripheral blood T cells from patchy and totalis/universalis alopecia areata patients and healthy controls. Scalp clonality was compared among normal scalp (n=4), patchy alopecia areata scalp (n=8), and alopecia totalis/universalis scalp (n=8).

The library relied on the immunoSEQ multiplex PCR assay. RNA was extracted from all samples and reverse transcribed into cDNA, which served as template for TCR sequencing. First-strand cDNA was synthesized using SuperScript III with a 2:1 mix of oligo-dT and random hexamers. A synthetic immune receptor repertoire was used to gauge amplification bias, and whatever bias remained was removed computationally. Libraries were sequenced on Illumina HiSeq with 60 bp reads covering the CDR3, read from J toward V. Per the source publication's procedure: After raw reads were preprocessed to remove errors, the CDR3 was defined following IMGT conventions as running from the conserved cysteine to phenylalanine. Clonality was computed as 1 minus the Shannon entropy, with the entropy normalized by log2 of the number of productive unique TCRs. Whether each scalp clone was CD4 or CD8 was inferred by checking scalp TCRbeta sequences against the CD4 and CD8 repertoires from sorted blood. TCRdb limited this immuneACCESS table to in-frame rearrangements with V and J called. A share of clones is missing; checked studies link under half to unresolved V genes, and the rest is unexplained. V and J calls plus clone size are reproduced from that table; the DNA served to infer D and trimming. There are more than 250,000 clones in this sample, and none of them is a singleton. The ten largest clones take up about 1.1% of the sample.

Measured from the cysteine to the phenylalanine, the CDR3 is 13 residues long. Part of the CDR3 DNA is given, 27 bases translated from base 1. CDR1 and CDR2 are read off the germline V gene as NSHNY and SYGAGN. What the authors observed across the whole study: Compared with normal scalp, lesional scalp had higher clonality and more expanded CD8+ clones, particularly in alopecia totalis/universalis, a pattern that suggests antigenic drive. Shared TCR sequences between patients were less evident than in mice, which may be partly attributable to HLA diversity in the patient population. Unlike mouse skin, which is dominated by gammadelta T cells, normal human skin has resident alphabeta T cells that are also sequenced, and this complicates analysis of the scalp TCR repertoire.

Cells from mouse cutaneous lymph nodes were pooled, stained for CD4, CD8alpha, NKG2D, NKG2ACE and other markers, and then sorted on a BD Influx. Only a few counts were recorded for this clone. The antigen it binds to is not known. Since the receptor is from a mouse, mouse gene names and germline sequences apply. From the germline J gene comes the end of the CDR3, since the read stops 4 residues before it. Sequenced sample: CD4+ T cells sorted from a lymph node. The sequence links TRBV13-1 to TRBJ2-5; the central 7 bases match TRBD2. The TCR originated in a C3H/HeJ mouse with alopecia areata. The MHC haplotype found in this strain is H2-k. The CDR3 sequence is CASSGVLGDTQYF. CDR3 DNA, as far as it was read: TGTGCCAGCAGTGGGGTACTGGGGGAC.